These 6 T cell receptor beta chains share one sample of origin, sequenced in a study of blood T cell repertoires in COVID-19. Sequencing was performed with immunoSEQ multiplex PCR; in TCRdb, only in-frame clones are kept and a portion is missing. The data show some 170,000 clones, approximately 83% seen once. Sequenced: peripheral blood. The receptor set was obtained from a woman older than 75 with active or convalescent COVID-19.

The chain recombines TRBV9 with TRBJ2-7; the D gene is possibly TRBD2 (6 bases). CDR1 SGDLS and CDR2 YYNGEE come from the germline V gene. This CDR3 region has 13 residues. Trimming removed 3 bases from V and 0 bases from J, with 7 bases in between. CDR3 DNA: TGTGCCAGCAGCGCCGGGAGCTCCTACGAGCAGTACTTC. Its translation: CASSAGSSYEQYF.

The count of this clone is one. V usage is TRBV5-1 and J usage is TRBJ1-6, with a tentative D call TRBD1 (5 bases). This CDR3 comprises 14 residues. The V and J ends lost 4 bases and 6 bases respectively, with 11 bases between them. Germline CDR1 SGHRS, CDR2 YFSETQ. The CDR3 loop reads CASSLSGANSPLHF. As DNA, the CDR3 is TGCGCCAGCAGCCTTAGTGGGGCTAATTCACCCCTCCACTTT.

This clone occurred once. The V and J genes are TRBV25-1 and TRBJ1-1; no clear D. The CDR3 consists of 15 residues. Germline assignment: CDR1 MGHDK and CDR2 SYGVNS. V lost 6 bases, J lost 0 bases, and 14 bases lay in between. The CDR3 is CASSPPYDLNTEAFF. CDR3 bases: TGTGCCAGCAGCCCGCCATACGACTTGAACACTGAAGCTTTCTTT.

J is TRBJ1-2 and V is TRBV29-1; TRBD1 matches 7 bases. The CDR3 has 14 residues. With V trimmed by 3 bases and J by 7 bases, 11 bases remained unmatched. In germline, CDR1 is SQVTM, CDR2 ANQGSEA. CDR3 nucleotide sequence: TGCAGCGTTGAGGGTTTCGACAGGGTGGGTGGCTACACCTTC. Translation: CSVEGFDRVGGYTF.

The gene calls are TRBV18 and TRBJ1-5, with a weak D call TRBD1 (6 bases). The germline CDR1 and CDR2 sequences are KGHSH and LQKENI. Trimming left V 6 bases short and J 0 bases short, with 9 bases between. The CDR3 extends over 14 amino acids. CDR3 coding DNA: TGTGCCAGCTCCGGGACACGTAGCAATCAGCCCCAGCATTTT. Translating gives CASSGTRSNQPQHF.

The J gene is TRBJ2-3, the V gene TRBV5-1; possibly TRBD1 for D (5 bases). Germline CDR1 is SGHRS and CDR2 is YFSETQ. This CDR3 has 16 residues. V lost 0 bases to trimming and J lost 2 bases, with 13 bases between them. CDR3 protein: CASSLEGQRPTDTQYF. The CDR3 DNA sequence: TGCGCCAGCAGCTTGGAGGGGCAGAGACCCACAGATACGCAGTATTTT.